The rows below give T cell receptor beta chains drawn from one sample of a study of T cells in localized non-small cell lung cancer. Some clones are missing from TCRdb's copy, which holds only in-frame ones; the method was immunoSEQ multiplex PCR. The table shows around 140,000 clones, with roughly nine tenths occurring only once. The material was peripheral blood, obtained before any cancer treatment. These receptors all come from a female donor over 55 with stage I lung adenocarcinoma. CDR3s include the opening cysteine and the closing phenylalanine or tryptophan. A D gene is named only where the DNA matches it firmly. Not every row has a clone size; where given, it reads once, few, many or a size class.

>TRBD2|15|TRBJ2-4|TRBV14|-
CASSQDGAGVVIQYF
TGTGCCAGCAGCCAAGACGGCGCGGGAGTTGTCATTCAGTACTTC
>-|14|TRBJ2-4|TRBV28|-
CASSLPTAKNIQYF
TGTGCCAGCAGTTTGCCAACAGCTAAAAACATTCAGTACTTC
>TRBD1|14|TRBJ1-4|TRBV28|-
CASISTGVGEKLFF
TGTGCCAGCATCTCGACAGGGGTTGGTGAAAAACTGTTTTTT
>-|13|TRBJ2-1|TRBV5-1|-
CASSLVQGGEQFF
TGCGCCAGCAGCTTGGTGCAGGGAGGTGAGCAGTTCTTC
>TRBD1|17|TRBJ2-6|TRBV27|few
CASSLGTALSGANVLTF
TGTGCCAGCAGTTTAGGGACAGCCCTCTCTGGGGCCAACGTCCTGACTTTC
>TRBD1|12|TRBJ1-5|TRBV30|-
CAWGQGNQPQHF
TGTGCCTGGGGACAGGGCAATCAGCCCCAGCATTTT
>-|14|TRBJ1-5|TRBV5-1|-
CASSQGGSNQPQHF
TGCGCCAGCAGCCAGGGTGGAAGCAATCAGCCCCAGCATTTT
>TRBD1|16|TRBJ2-5|TRBV28|-
CASSLSGGDSGRTQYF
TGTGCCAGCAGTTTATCGGGTGGGGACAGTGGTCGGACCCAGTACTTC
>TRBD1|18|TRBJ1-5|TRBV10-3|-
CAIRNIDRGRWGNQPQHF
TGTGCCATCAGGAATATAGACAGGGGCCGGTGGGGCAATCAGCCCCAGCATTTT
>-|16|TRBJ1-1|TRBV9|-
CASSQNPYRVATEAFF
TGTGCCAGCAGCCAAAACCCATACAGGGTAGCCACTGAAGCTTTCTTT
>TRBD1|17|TRBJ2-7|TRBV2|-
CASRPIPGQGASYEQYF
TGTGCCAGCAGGCCAATCCCGGGACAGGGGGCATCCTACGAGCAGTACTTC
>-|17|TRBJ2-6|TRBV9|-
CASSVSTGSVGANVLTF
TGTGCCAGCAGCGTCTCCACAGGGTCAGTTGGGGCCAACGTCCTGACTTTC
>-|14|TRBJ2-1|TRBV15|-
CATSREALGNEQFF
TGTGCCACCAGCAGAGAGGCACTTGGCAATGAGCAGTTCTTC
>-|15|TRBJ1-6|TRBV7-8|-
CASSLKGGGGSPLHF
TGTGCCAGCAGCTTAAAGGGAGGAGGAGGATCACCCCTCCACTTT
>-|16|TRBJ1-1|TRBV7-3|-
CASSLSSTSGHTEAFF
TGTGCCAGCAGCTTATCATCGACGTCAGGGCACACTGAAGCTTTCTTT
>TRBD2|14|TRBJ2-1|TRBV4-2|once
CASSQSSGSAEQFF
TGTGCCAGCAGCCAATCTAGCGGGAGTGCTGAGCAGTTCTTC
>-|16|TRBJ2-7|TRBV7-8|-
CASSPRSSGEDYEQYF
TGTGCCAGCAGCCCCCGATCAAGCGGAGAAGACTACGAGCAGTACTTC
>-|11|TRBJ2-5|TRBV29-1|-
CSVAPAETQYF
TGCAGCGTTGCCCCGGCGGAGACCCAGTACTTC
>-|13|TRBJ2-7|TRBV5-1|-
CASSLVAGYEQYF
TGCGCCAGCAGCTTGGTGGCGGGCTACGAGCAGTACTTC
>TRBD1|14|TRBJ1-3|TRBV2|-
CASRGQNSGNTIYF
TGTGCCAGCCGGGGACAGAACTCTGGAAACACCATATATTTT
>TRBD2|15|TRBJ2-1|TRBV6-1|-
CASSLTSGDYNEQFF
TGTGCCAGCAGCTTGACTAGCGGGGACTACAATGAGCAGTTCTTC
>-|13|TRBJ1-1|TRBV10-3|few
CASKQGGNTEAFF
TGTGCCAGTAAACAGGGAGGCAACACTGAAGCTTTCTTT
>TRBD2|16|TRBJ2-3|TRBV4-1|-
CASSQEGLAGTDTQYF
TGCGCCAGCAGCCAAGAAGGGCTAGCGGGCACAGATACGCAGTATTTT
>-|13|TRBJ1-4|TRBV25-1|-
CASRGVGYEKLFF
TGTGCCAGCAGGGGGGTGGGGTATGAAAAACTGTTTTTT
>-|12|TRBJ2-3|TRBV30|-
CAWTGASDTQYF
TGTGCCTGGACAGGGGCATCAGATACGCAGTATTTT
>TRBD1|15|TRBJ1-1|TRBV7-9|-
CASSSTGALNTEAFF
TGTGCCAGCAGCTCGACAGGGGCCCTGAACACTGAAGCTTTCTTT
>-|14|TRBJ2-3|TRBV9|-
CASSVGANADTQYF
TGTGCCAGCAGCGTGGGAGCGAATGCAGATACGCAGTATTTT
>-|13|TRBJ2-3|TRBV18|few
CASSPSSPDTQYF
TGTGCCAGCTCACCAAGCTCACCAGATACGCAGTATTTT
>-|15|TRBJ2-7|TRBV29-1|-
CSVEWGGGSSYEQYF
TGCAGCGTTGAATGGGGCGGGGGCAGCTCCTACGAGCAGTACTTC
>-|16|TRBJ2-3|TRBV27|once
CASRTDLTGTFAEQYF
TGTGCCAGCAGGACAGACCTCACCGGGACGTTTGCGGAGCAGTATTTT
>-|11|TRBJ2-1|TRBV29-1|-
CSAALNNEQFF
TGCAGCGCCGCCTTGAACAATGAGCAGTTCTTC
>-|14|TRBJ2-5|TRBV7-8|-
CASSFTGGKETQYF
TGTGCCAGCAGCTTCACCGGGGGCAAAGAGACCCAGTACTTC
>TRBD2|17|TRBJ2-5|TRBV7-6|-
CASSPTGGRVWGETQYF
TGTGCCAGCAGCCCCACGGGAGGCAGGGTCTGGGGAGAGACCCAGTACTTC
>-|12|TRBJ2-3|TRBV14|-
CASSPRTDTQYF
TGTGCCAGCAGCCCAAGGACAGATACGCAGTATTTT
>TRBD1|13|TRBJ2-7|TRBV6-6|-
CASSPRGGGEQYF
TGTGCCAGCAGTCCCAGAGGGGGCGGTGAGCAGTACTTC
>TRBD2|16|TRBJ2-2|TRBV7-2|-
CASSLSSGRARGELFF
TGTGCCAGCAGCTTATCTAGCGGGAGGGCCAGGGGGGAGCTGTTTTTT
>TRBD1|15|TRBJ1-5|TRBV6-1|-
CASSEGTGGNQPQHF
TGTGCCAGCAGTGAAGGGACAGGGGGCAATCAGCCCCAGCATTTT
>-|14|TRBJ2-3|TRBV7-2|once
CASSPGLYTDTQYF
TGTGCCAGCAGCCCGGGACTGTACACAGATACGCAGTATTTT
>TRBD2|17|TRBJ2-7|TRBV4-1|-
CASSPSGTSGTRYEQYF
TGCGCCAGCAGTCCTTCCGGGACTAGCGGGACTAGGTACGAGCAGTACTTC
>TRBD1|14|TRBJ1-2|TRBV11-2|-
CASSPRDSLYGYTF
TGTGCCAGCAGCCCCCGGGACAGTTTGTATGGCTACACCTTC
>-|13|TRBJ2-5|TRBV19|once
CASKASMMETQYF
TGTGCCAGTAAGGCTAGCATGATGGAGACCCAGTACTTC
>TRBD1|13|TRBJ1-2|TRBV25-1|once
CASHSTGNYGYTF
TGTGCCAGCCACTCGACAGGGAACTATGGCTACACCTTC
>TRBD2|15|TRBJ2-1|TRBV5-4|once
CASSAPLAGGNEQFF
TGTGCCAGCAGCGCACCGCTAGCGGGAGGTAATGAGCAGTTCTTC
>-|14|TRBJ1-1|TRBV19|-
CASSIPPGGTEAFF
TGTGCCAGTAGTATCCCTCCCGGGGGAACTGAAGCTTTCTTT
>TRBD2|15|TRBJ2-5|TRBV15|-
CATSRVTSGQETQYF
TGTGCCACCAGCAGAGTTACTAGCGGCCAAGAGACCCAGTACTTC
>-|19|TRBJ2-6|TRBV4-2|-
CASSQDSAVGSSGANVLTF
TGTGCCAGCAGCCAAGATTCGGCGGTGGGGAGCTCTGGGGCCAACGTCCTGACTTTC
>TRBD1|12|TRBJ1-2|TRBV29-1|-
CSVGQGRGGYTF
TGCAGCGTGGGACAGGGGAGGGGTGGCTACACCTTC
>-|17|TRBJ1-3|TRBV28|-
CASSTTMLRLHGTTIYF
TGTGCCAGCAGTACCACAATGCTTAGGTTACATGGGACCACCATATATTTT